Presented here are 27 T cell receptor beta chains from one specimen sequenced in a study of blood T cell repertoires in COVID-19. The assay was immunoSEQ multiplex PCR, and TCRdb's table has in-frame clones only and misses some. The table lists roughly 330,000 clones, approximately 89% of them singletons. The sample comprised PBMCs or T cells enriched from blood (not recorded which). All receptors come from a man aged 30 to 39 who had recovered from COVID-19.

This clone was found a few times. The rearrangement joins TRBV30 to TRBJ1-5; possible D gene TRBD1, 6 bases. With 5 bases removed from V and 0 bases from J, the gap between germline ends came to 8 bases. The length of the CDR3 is 13 residues. Germline V gene sequence: CDR1 GTSNPN, CDR2 SVGIG (reference sequence). The CDR3: CAWAGDSNQPQHF. CDR3 bases: TGTGCCTGGGCAGGGGATAGCAATCAGCCCCAGCATTTT.

The rearrangement uses TRBV6-2 or TRBV6-3 and TRBJ1-2, with a weak D call TRBD1 (6 bases). Trimming shortened V by 2 bases and J by 6 bases, and 13 bases separated the two germline ends. The CDR3 is made up of 14 amino acids. From germline, CDR1 is MNHEY and CDR2 SVGEGT. The CDR3 DNA follows: TGTGCCAGCAGTTACCGCGGACAGTTGAATGGCTACACCTTC. Its protein is CASSYRGQLNGYTF.

The V and J genes are TRBV2 and TRBJ2-7, with D possibly TRBD2 on 7 matching bases. This CDR3 comprises 15 residues. The germline V gene encodes CDR1 SNHLY and CDR2 FYNNEI. Trimming pared 1 base from V and 2 bases from J, leaving 12 bases between. The chain's CDR3 is CASSEGRGQAYEQYF. Written as DNA, the CDR3 is TGTGCCAGCAGTGAAGGGCGGGGGCAAGCCTACGAGCAGTACTTC.

The chain uses TRBV6-1 and TRBJ2-5; D is possibly TRBD1 (5 bases). The germline CDR1 and CDR2 sequences are MNHNS and SASEGT. The CDR3 is made up of 14 amino acids. V was clipped by 2 bases and J by 1 base, with 8 bases between them. The CDR3 is CASSEIDSQETQYF. In nucleotides, the CDR3 is TGTGCCAGCAGTGAAATTGACAGCCAAGAGACCCAGTACTTC.

The CDR3: CARGGRKQGPTYEQYF. The CDR3 DNA reads TGTGCCAGGGGGGGGCGGAAGCAGGGGCCAACCTACGAGCAGTACTTC. This chain joins TRBV2 and TRBJ2-7; D is possibly TRBD2 (7 bases). The CDR3 has 16 residues. Germline CDR1 SNHLY, CDR2 FYNNEI. Trimming cost V 9 bases and J 2 bases, with 23 bases left between them.

The chain links TRBV6-5 to TRBJ2-2; D is unresolved. Germline lookup yields CDR1 MNHEY and CDR2 SVGAGI. V lost 5 bases and J 6 bases, leaving 10 bases between the germline ends. The CDR3 runs 13 residues. The CDR3 bases are TGTGCCAGCAGTCTACAGCATCCCGGGGAGCTGTTTTTT. Translating it yields CASSLQHPGELFF.

The chain uses TRBV3-1 (or the pseudogene TRBV3-2) and TRBJ1-3; D gene ambiguous. The V end was cut by 3 bases, the J end by 2 bases, with 8 bases between. The CDR3 loop spans 14 amino acids. CDR1 LGHDT and CDR2 YNNKEL come from the germline V gene (reference sequence). CDR3 amino acids: CASSQFGAGNTIYF. For the CDR3, the DNA is TGTGCCAGCAGCCAGTTCGGTGCTGGAAACACCATATATTTT.

This chain uses TRBV5-1 with TRBJ2-5; 8 bases match TRBD2. Germline CDR1 is SGHRS and CDR2 is YFSETQ. This CDR3 comprises 15 residues. Germline trimming cut 2 bases from V and 2 bases from J; bases unmatched to any gene: 5. CDR3 nucleotide sequence: TGCGCCAGCAGCTTCCGCGGGGGGATTCAAGAGACCCAGTACTTC. Translating it yields CASSFRGGIQETQYF.

A few counts support this clone. V gene TRBV10-3 combines with J gene TRBJ1-1; TRBD1 matches at 8 bases. In germline, CDR1 is ENHRY, CDR2 SYGVKD. V lost 6 bases to trimming and J lost 4 bases; unmatched junction nucleotides: 7. The CDR3 spans 14 residues. CDR3 DNA sequence: TGTGCCATCAGCCCAGGGGGCGTCGGCACTGAAGCTTTCTTT. Protein product: CAISPGGVGTEAFF.

The gene calls are TRBV7-6 and TRBJ2-2; D is uncertain. V dropped 5 bases and J dropped 5 bases, with 9 bases sitting between them. This CDR3 region has 13 residues. Germline V CDR1 and CDR2: SGHVS, FNYEAQ. The CDR3 protein is CASSARLTGELFF. CDR3 bases: TGTGCCAGCAGCGCTAGACTTACCGGGGAGCTGTTTTTT.

The chain recombines TRBV20-1 with TRBJ2-1, with D perhaps matching TRBD2 (7 bases). Germline CDR1 is DFQATT and CDR2 is SNEGSKA (reference sequence). V was trimmed by 3 bases and J by 2 bases, leaving 11 bases between them. CDR3 length equals 14 residues. In DNA, the CDR3 is TGCAGTGCTAGTAGGGGGGGGACCTACAATGAGCAGTTCTTC. The encoded protein is CSASRGGTYNEQFF.

CDR3 bases: TGTGCCAGCAGGGGTTCACAGGGTTACACCGGGGAGCTGTTTTTT. Residues: CASRGSQGYTGELFF. The chain is built from TRBV2 and TRBJ2-2; weak D call: TRBD1 (6 bases). Germline values: CDR1 SNHLY, CDR2 FYNNEI. This CDR3 contains 15 residues. Trimming cost V 6 bases and J 3 bases, with 14 bases left between them. Full variable domain (rest looked up from reference TRBV2 and TRBJ2-2): EPEVTQTPSHQVTQMGQEVILRCVPISNHLYFYWYRQILGQKVEFLVSFYNNEISEKSEIFDDQFSVERPDGSNFTLKIRSTKLEDSAMYFCASRGSQGYTGELFFGEGSRLTVL.

There are a few counts of this clone. This rearrangement joins TRBV6-2 or TRBV6-3 to TRBJ2-7, with D possibly matching TRBD1 (6 bases). V was pared by 3 bases and J by 2 bases, with 26 bases between. The CDR3 is 19 residues long. From germline, CDR1 is MNHEY and CDR2 SVGEGT. CDR3 protein: CASSYPLIPGTRSTYEQYF. The CDR3 DNA is TGTGCCAGCAGTTATCCCCTTATCCCCGGGACAAGGTCAACCTACGAGCAGTACTTC.

The chain couples TRBV6-4 to TRBJ2-7, with 7 bases matching TRBD2. V lost 6 bases, J lost 2 bases, and 19 bases stayed unmatched. Germline V gene sequence: CDR1 MRHNA, CDR2 SNTAGT. CDR3 length equals 18 residues. The CDR3 is CASRLTRGDDLRTYEQYF. The DNA for the CDR3 is TGTGCCAGCAGATTGACTCGGGGGGACGACCTTAGGACCTACGAGCAGTACTTC.

V usage is TRBV7-3 and J usage is TRBJ2-7; D unresolved. The germline CDR1 and CDR2 sequences are SGHTA and FQGTGA. This CDR3 spans 14 amino acids. The V end lost 4 bases, the J end lost 2 bases, and 12 bases lay between the germline ends. CDR3 loop: CASSSNGFTYEQYF. CDR3 bases: TGTGCCAGCAGCTCCAACGGGTTTACCTACGAGCAGTACTTC.

This clone was detected a few times. The chain links TRBV7-9 to TRBJ2-7; D gene ambiguous. Germline V gives CDR1 SEHNR, CDR2 FQNEAQ (reference sequence). Trimming took 0 bases from V and 0 from J, leaving 15 bases between them. This CDR3 has 17 residues. This CDR3 is CASSLAVRFVSSYEQYF. In nucleotides, the CDR3 is TGTGCCAGCAGCTTAGCTGTCCGATTCGTTAGCTCCTACGAGCAGTACTTC.

The V call is TRBV6-5, the J call TRBJ2-1; 9 nucleotides line up with TRBD1. The CDR3 has 15 amino acids. V shed 7 bases and J 5 bases; nucleotides not matched to a gene: 9. Looked up from germline, CDR1 is MNHEY and CDR2 is SVGAGI. The CDR3 region has the DNA TGTGCCAGCAATCCGGGACAGGGAGTAAACAATGAGCAGTTCTTC. Its translation: CASNPGQGVNNEQFF.

The V call is TRBV29-1, the J call TRBJ2-7; D remains unclear. V was clipped by 6 bases and J by 3 bases, with 12 bases between them. The germline CDR1 and CDR2 sequences are SQVTM and ANQGSEA. The CDR3 spans 12 residues. DNA for the CDR3: TGCAGCGTGGCAGTGGCCCACTACGAGCAGTACTTC. Encoded protein: CSVAVAHYEQYF.

The chain employs TRBV30 and TRBJ1-4; possible D gene TRBD1, 6 bases. Deletions cut 2 bases from V and 5 bases from J, with 9 bases between. This CDR3 has 13 residues. Germline CDR1 is GTSNPN and CDR2 is SVGIG (reference sequence). The CDR3 protein is CAWSRQDNEKLFF. Here the CDR3 DNA reads TGTGCCTGGAGTCGACAGGACAATGAAAAACTGTTTTTT.

This sequence joins TRBV7-9 and TRBJ1-4; no definite D call. CDR1 is SEHNR and CDR2 is FQNEAQ in the germline V gene (reference sequence). Trimming removed 6 bases from V and 7 bases from J, with 15 bases in between. The CDR3 consists of 14 residues. CDR3 residues: CASRPLLRGEKLFF. CDR3 DNA: TGTGCCAGCAGGCCACTCCTGAGAGGTGAAAAACTGTTTTTT.

This chain connects TRBV7-8 to TRBJ2-7; TRBD1 is a possible D gene (5 bases). Trimming pared 0 bases from V and 3 bases from J, leaving 12 bases between. Germline CDR1 and CDR2: SGHVS and FQNEAQ. CDR3 length: 15 amino acids. The CDR3 here is CASSLAGQAIYEQYF. The DNA for the CDR3 is TGTGCCAGCAGCTTAGCGGGGCAGGCCATCTACGAGCAGTACTTC. The full variable domain, with the rest looked up from reference TRBV7-8 and TRBJ2-7, is GAGVSQSPRYKVAKRGQDVALRCDPISGHVSLFWYQQALGQGPEFLTYFQNEAQLDKSGLPSDRFFAERPEGSVSTLKIQRTQQEDSAVYLCASSLAGQAIYEQYFGPGTRLTVT.

V and J are TRBV28 and TRBJ1-2; weak D call: TRBD1 (5 bases). CDR1 and CDR2 (germline): MDHEN, SYDVKM. V gave up 3 bases and J gave up 4 bases, with 15 bases separating them. CDR3 length equals 15 residues. CDR3 DNA: TGTGCCAGCAGTTTTGACAGCCTGAACCTCTATGGCTACACCTTC. It is translated as CASSFDSLNLYGYTF.

The rearrangement uses TRBV28 and TRBJ1-5; 7 bases line up with TRBD1. V was clipped by 4 bases and J by 6 bases; unmatched bases: 9. Germline V gene lookup returns CDR1 MDHEN and CDR2 SYDVKM. CDR3 size: 15 residues. Here the CDR3 reads CASSYPRPGGQPQHF. In DNA form, the CDR3 reads TGTGCCAGCAGTTACCCCCGCCCAGGGGGTCAGCCCCAGCATTTT.

The genes are TRBV6-1 and TRBJ2-4; D might be TRBD1 (6 bases). The germline CDR1 and CDR2 sequences are MNHNS and SASEGT. The CDR3 spans 15 residues. Trimming pared 0 bases from V and 8 bases from J, leaving 14 bases between. CDR3 sequence reads: CASSEAVQGHYIQYF. In nucleotides, the CDR3 is TGTGCCAGCAGTGAAGCAGTGCAGGGGCACTACATTCAGTACTTC.

The V and J genes are TRBV3-1 (or the pseudogene TRBV3-2) and TRBJ2-2, with TRBD1 matching over 8 bases. J was trimmed by 7 bases and V by 0 bases; bases with no gene match: 10. This CDR3 is 17 amino acids long. Germline CDR1 LGHDT, CDR2 YNNKEL (reference sequence). The CDR3 here is CASSQERARGLGGELFF. DNA of the CDR3: TGTGCCAGCAGCCAAGAGCGGGCCAGGGGGCTGGGCGGGGAGCTGTTTTTT.

The V gene is TRBV28, the J gene TRBJ1-2; D remains unclear. Germline lookup yields CDR1 MDHEN and CDR2 SYDVKM. CDR3 length equals 15 residues. V gave up 1 base and J gave up 3 bases, with 12 bases separating them. The CDR3 coding sequence is TGTGCCAGCAGTTTATCTGAGGGTCTTTACTATGGCTACACCTTC. It is translated as CASSLSEGLYYGYTF.

This rearrangement joins TRBV7-9 to TRBJ1-2; TRBD1 aligns across 7 bases. V dropped 5 bases and J dropped 8; count of bases not matched to a gene: 5. Germline values: CDR1 SEHNR, CDR2 FQNEAQ (reference sequence). The CDR3 extends over 12 amino acids. CDR3 sequence reads: CASSLDRKGYTF. In DNA form, the CDR3 reads TGTGCCAGCAGCCTGGACAGGAAAGGCTACACCTTC. Supplemented by reference TRBV7-9 and TRBJ1-2, the full variable domain reads DTGVSQNPRHKITKRGQNVTFRCDPISEHNRLYWYRQTLGQGPEFLTYFQNEAQLEKSRLLSDRFSAERPKGSFSTLEIQRTEQGDSAMYLCASSLDRKGYTFGSGTRLTVV.